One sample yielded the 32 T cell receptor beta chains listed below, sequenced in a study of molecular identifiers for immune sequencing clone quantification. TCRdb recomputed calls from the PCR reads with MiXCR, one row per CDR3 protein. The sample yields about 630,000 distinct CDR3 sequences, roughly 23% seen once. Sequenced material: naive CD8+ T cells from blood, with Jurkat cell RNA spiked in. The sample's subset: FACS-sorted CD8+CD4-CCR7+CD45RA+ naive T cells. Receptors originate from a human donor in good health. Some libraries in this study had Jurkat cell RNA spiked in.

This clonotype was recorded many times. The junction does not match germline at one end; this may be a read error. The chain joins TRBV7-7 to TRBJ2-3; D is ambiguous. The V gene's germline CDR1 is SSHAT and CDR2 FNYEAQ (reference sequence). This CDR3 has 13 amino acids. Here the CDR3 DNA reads TGTGCTAGCAGCCCCAGCCGCACAGATACGCAGTATTTT. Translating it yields CASSPSRTDTQYF.

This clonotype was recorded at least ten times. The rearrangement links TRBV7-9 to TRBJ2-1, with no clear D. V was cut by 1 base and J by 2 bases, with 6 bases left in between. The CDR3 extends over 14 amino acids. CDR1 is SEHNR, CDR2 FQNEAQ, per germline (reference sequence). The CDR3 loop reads CASSLGDTYNEQFF. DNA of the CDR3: TGTGCCAGCAGCTTAGGTGACACCTACAATGAGCAGTTCTTC.

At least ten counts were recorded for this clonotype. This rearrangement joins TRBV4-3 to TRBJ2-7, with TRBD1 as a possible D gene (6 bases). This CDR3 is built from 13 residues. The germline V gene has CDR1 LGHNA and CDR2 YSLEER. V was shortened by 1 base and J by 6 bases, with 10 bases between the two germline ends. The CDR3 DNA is TGCGCCAGCAGCCAAGTAGCAGGGGCCGAGCAGTACTTC. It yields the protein CASSQVAGAEQYF.

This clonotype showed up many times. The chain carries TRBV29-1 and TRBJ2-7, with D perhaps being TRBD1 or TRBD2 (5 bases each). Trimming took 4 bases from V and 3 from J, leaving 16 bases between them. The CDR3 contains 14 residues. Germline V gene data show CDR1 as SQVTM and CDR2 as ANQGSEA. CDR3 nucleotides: TGCAGCGTTGTTTTCGGGACCCTGAGCTACGAGCAGTACTTC. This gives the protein CSVVFGTLSYEQYF.

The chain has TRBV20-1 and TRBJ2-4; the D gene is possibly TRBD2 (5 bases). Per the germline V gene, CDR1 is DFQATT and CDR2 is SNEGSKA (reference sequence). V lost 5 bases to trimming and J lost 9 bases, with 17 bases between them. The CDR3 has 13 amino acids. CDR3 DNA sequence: TGCAGTGCTGGCTTGCTAGCCCCAACCATTCAGTACTTC. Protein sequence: CSAGLLAPTIQYF.

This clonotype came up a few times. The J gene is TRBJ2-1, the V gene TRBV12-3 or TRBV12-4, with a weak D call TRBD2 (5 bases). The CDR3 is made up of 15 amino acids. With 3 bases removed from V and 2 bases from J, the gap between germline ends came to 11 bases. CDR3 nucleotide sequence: TGTGCCAGCAGTTTGTTGTTGAGGGCCTACAATGAGCAGTTCTTC. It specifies CASSLLLRAYNEQFF.

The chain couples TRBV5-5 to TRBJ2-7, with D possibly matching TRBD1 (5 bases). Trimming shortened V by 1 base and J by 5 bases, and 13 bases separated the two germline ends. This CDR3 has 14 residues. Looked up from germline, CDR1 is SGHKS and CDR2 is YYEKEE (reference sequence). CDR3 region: CASSLLQGSDEQYF. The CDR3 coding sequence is TGTGCCAGCAGCTTGTTGCAGGGTAGTGACGAGCAGTACTTC. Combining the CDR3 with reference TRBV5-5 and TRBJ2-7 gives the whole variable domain DAGVTQSPTHLIKTRGQQVTLRCSPISGHKSVSWYQQVLGQGPQFIFQYYEKEERGRGNFPDRFSARQFPNYSSELNVNALLLGDSALYLCASSLLQGSDEQYFGPGTRLTVT.

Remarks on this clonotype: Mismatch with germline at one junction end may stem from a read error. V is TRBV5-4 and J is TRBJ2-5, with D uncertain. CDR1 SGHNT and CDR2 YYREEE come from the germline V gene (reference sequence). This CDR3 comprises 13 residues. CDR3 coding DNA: TGTGCCAGCAGCCCGGACGGTAAAGAGCCCCAGTACTTC. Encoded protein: CASSPDGKEPQYF.

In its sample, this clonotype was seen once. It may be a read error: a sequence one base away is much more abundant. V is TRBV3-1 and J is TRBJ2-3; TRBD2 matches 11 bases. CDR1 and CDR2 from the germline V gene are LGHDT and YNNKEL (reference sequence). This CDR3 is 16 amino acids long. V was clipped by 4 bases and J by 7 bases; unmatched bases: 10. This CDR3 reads CASSLRLAGCMNTQYF. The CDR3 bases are TGTGCCAGCAGCCTTCGACTAGCGGGGTGTATGAATACGCAGTATTTT.

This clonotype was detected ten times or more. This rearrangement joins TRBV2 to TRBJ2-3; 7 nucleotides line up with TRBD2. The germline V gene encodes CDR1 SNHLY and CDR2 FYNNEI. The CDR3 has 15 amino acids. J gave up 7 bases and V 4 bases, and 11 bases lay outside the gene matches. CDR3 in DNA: TGTGCCAGCAGTGGAGGAGCGGGAATGTTGAATACGCAGTATTTT. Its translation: CASSGGAGMLNTQYF.

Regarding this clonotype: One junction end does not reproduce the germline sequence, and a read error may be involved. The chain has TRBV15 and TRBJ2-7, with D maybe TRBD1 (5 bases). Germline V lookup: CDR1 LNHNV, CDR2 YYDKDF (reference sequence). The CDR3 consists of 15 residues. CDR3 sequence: CATGRDRGESYEQYF. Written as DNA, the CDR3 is TGTGCCACCGGCAGAGATAGGGGCGAATCCTACGAGCAGTACTTC.

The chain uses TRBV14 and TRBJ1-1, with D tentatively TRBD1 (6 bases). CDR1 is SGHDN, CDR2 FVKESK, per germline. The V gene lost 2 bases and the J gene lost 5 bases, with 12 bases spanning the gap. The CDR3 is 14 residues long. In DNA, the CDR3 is TGTGCCAGCAGCCAATACGGGGGGCGGACTGAAGCTTTCTTT. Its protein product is CASSQYGGRTEAFF.

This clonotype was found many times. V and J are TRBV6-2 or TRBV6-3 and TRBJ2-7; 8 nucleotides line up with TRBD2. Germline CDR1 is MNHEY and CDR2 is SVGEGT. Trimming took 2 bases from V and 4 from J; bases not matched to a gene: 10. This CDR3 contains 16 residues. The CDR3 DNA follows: TGTGCCAGCAGTTACAGGACTAGCCAGGTCCCGTACGAGCAGTACTTC. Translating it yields CASSYRTSQVPYEQYF.

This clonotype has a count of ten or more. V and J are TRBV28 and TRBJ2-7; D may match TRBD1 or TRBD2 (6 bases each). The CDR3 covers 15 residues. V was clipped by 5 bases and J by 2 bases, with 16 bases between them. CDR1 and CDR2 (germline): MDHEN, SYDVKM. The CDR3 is CASSPLGGSAYEQYF. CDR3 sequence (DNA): TGTGCCAGCAGTCCCCTAGGGGGGTCCGCCTACGAGCAGTACTTC.

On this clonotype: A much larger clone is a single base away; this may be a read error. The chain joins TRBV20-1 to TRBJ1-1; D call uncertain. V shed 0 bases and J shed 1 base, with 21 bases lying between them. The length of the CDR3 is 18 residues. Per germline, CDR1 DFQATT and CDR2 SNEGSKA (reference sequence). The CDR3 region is CSARDRNEILVWNTEAFF. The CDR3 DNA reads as TGCAGTGCTAGAGACAGGAATGAGATTCTCGTTTGGAACACTGAAGCTTTCTTT.

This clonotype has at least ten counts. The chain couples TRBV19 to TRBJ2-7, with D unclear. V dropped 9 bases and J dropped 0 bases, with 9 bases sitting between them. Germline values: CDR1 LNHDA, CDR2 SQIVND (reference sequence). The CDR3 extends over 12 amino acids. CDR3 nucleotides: TGTGCCAGCTCGACGGGCTCCTACGAGCAGTACTTC. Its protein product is CASSTGSYEQYF.

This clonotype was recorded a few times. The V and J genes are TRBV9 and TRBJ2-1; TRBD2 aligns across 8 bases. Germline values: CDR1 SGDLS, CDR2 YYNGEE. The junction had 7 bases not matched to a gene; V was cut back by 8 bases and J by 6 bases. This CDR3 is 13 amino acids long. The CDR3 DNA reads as TGTGCCAGTGCCGGGGGGGCGGCCAATGAGCAGTTCTTC. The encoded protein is CASAGGAANEQFF.

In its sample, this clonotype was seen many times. CDR3: CASSQTTGFGNTIYF. The CDR3 DNA reads TGCGCCAGCAGCCAAACGACAGGGTTCGGAAACACCATATATTTT. This chain uses TRBV4-3 with TRBJ1-3; 7 bases are a match to TRBD1. V dropped 2 bases and J dropped 4; count of bases not matched to a gene: 5. The CDR3 has 15 amino acids. Germline CDR1 reads LGHNA; CDR2 reads YSLEER.

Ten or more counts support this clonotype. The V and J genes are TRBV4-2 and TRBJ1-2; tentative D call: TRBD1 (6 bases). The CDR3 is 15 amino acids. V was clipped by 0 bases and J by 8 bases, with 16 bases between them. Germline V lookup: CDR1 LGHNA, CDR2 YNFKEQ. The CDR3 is CASSQDAPSGVGYTF. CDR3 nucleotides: TGTGCCAGCAGCCAAGACGCCCCTTCAGGGGTCGGCTACACCTTC.

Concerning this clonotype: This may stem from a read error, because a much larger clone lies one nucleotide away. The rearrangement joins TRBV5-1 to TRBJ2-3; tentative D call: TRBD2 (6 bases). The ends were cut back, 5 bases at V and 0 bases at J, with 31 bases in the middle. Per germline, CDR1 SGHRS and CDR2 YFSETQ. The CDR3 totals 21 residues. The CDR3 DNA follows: TGCGCCAGCAGTCACCCAATAGATGTTGCGGGAAACAGCGCTAGCACAGATACGCAGTATTTT. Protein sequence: CASSHPIDVAGNSASTDTQYF.

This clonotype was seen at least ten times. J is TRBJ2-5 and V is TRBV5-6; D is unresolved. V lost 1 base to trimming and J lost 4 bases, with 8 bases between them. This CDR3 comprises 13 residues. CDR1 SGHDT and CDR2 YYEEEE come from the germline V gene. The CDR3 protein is CASSLTDRETQYF. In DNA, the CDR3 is TGTGCCAGCAGCTTGACAGATAGAGAGACCCAGTACTTC.

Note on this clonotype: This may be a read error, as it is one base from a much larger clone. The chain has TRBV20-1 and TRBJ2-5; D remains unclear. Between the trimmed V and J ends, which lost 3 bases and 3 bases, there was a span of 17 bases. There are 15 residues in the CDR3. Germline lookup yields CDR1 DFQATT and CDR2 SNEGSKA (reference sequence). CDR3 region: CSASPVARLEETQYF. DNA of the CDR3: TGCAGTGCTAGTCCCGTTGCGAGGTTAGAAGAGACCCAGTACTTC.

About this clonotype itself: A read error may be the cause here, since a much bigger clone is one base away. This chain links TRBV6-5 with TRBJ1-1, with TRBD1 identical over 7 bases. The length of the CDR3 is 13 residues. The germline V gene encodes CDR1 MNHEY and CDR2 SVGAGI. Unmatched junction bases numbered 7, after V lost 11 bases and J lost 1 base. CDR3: CAGTYRGNTEAFF. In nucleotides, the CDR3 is TGTGCCGGCACATACAGGGGGAACACTGAAGCTTTCTTT.

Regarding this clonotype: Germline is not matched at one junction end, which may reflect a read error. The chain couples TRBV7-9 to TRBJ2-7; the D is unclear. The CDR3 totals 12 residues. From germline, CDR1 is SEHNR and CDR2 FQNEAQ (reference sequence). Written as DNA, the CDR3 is TGTTCCAGCAGCTCAAATCTATACGAGCAGTACTTC. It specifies CSSSSNLYEQYF.

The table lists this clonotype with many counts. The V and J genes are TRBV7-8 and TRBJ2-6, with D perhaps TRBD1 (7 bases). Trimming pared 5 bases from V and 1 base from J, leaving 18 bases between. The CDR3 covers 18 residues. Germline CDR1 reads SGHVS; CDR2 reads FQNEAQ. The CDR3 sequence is CASSARGVLLSGANVLTF. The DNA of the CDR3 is TGTGCCAGCAGCGCCAGGGGGGTTTTGCTATCTGGGGCCAACGTCCTGACTTTC. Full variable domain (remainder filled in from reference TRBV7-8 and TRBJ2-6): GAGVSQSPRYKVAKRGQDVALRCDPISGHVSLFWYQQALGQGPEFLTYFQNEAQLDKSGLPSDRFFAERPEGSVSTLKIQRTQQEDSAVYLCASSARGVLLSGANVLTFGAGSRLTVL.

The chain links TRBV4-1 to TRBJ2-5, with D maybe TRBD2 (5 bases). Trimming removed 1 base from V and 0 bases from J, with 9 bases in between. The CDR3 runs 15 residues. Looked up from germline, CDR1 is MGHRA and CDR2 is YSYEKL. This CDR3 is CASSQVANYQETQYF. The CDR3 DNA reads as TGCGCCAGCAGCCAAGTAGCGAATTACCAAGAGACCCAGTACTTC.

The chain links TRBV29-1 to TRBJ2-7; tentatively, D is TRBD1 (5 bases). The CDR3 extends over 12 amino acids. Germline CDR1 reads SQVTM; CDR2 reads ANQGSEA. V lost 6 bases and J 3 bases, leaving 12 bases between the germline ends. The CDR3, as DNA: TGCAGCGTGTCAGGGCCGAACTACGAGCAGTACTTC. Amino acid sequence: CSVSGPNYEQYF.

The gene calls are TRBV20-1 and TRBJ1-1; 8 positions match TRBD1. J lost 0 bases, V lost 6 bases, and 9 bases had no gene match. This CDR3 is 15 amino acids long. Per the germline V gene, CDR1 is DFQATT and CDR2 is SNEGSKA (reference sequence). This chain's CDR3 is CSAQGQDKMNTEAFF. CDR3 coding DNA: TGCAGTGCCCAGGGACAGGACAAAATGAACACTGAAGCTTTCTTT.

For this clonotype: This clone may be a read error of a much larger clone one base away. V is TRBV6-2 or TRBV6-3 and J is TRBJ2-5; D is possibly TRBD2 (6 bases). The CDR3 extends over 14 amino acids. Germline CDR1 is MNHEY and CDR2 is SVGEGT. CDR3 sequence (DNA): TGTGCCAGCAGTTGGGCGGGATCTGCAGAGACCCAGTGCTTC. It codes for CASSWAGSAETQCF.

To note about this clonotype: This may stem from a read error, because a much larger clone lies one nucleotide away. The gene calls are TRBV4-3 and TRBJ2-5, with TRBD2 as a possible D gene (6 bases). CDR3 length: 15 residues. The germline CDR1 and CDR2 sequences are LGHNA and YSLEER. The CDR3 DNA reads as TGCGCCAGCAGCCCCCGGGACTTAAAAGAAGAGGCCCAGTACTTC. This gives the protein CASSPRDLKEEAQYF.

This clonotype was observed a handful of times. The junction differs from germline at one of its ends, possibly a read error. CDR3: CASSPETLLAPQEPQYF. The CDR3 bases are TGTGCCAGCAGCCCCGAGACGTTGCTAGCGCCTCAAGAGCCCCAGTACTTC. This chain uses TRBV7-2 with TRBJ2-5; D is perhaps TRBD2 (6 bases). Germline-derived CDR1 and CDR2 are SGHTA and FQGNSA. This CDR3 spans 17 amino acids.

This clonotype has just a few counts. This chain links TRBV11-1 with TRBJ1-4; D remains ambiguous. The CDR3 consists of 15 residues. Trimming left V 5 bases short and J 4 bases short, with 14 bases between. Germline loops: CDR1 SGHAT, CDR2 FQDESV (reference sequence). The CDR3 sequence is CASSQPRDNNEKLFF. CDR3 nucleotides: TGTGCCAGCAGCCAACCCCGGGATAATAATGAAAAACTGTTTTTT.